This T cell receptor (beta chain) is drawn from a study of CD8+CD57+ T cells in acquired aplastic anemia. Study at large: DNA recovered from sorted CD4+ and CD8+ cells had a mean of about 3.5 ug.

As regards this clonotype: Its specificity is not known.

Germline V gene sequence: CDR1 SGHKS, CDR2 YYEKEE (reference sequence). After removal of 8 bases from V and 5 bases from J, the junction contained 9 bases not matched to a gene. This CDR3 has 13 amino acids. Genomic DNA constituted the template upon which TCR beta VDJ and CDR3 profiling was performed. A single record per CDR3 protein comes from TCRdb applying MiXCR to the reads. This sample yields some 280,000 distinct CDR3 sequences, of which around 60% are seen a single time; roughly 8% belongs to the top ten. Study-level points and caveats: The same twenty-nine CD8+ CDR3 sequences occurred in patients and in controls. Controls and patients did not differ significantly in CD8+ Simpson's diversity.

Sequenced: sorted CD4+, CD8+, or CD8+CD57+ T cells (not recorded which) from PBMCs. This receptor was taken from a human donor with severe aplastic anemia or a healthy control (not recorded which). The J gene is TRBJ1-1, the V gene TRBV5-5; 7 positions match TRBD1. The CDR3 DNA reads TGTGCCAGTAGGCGACAGGGAGGGACTGAAGCTTTCTTT. As protein: CASRRQGGTEAFF.